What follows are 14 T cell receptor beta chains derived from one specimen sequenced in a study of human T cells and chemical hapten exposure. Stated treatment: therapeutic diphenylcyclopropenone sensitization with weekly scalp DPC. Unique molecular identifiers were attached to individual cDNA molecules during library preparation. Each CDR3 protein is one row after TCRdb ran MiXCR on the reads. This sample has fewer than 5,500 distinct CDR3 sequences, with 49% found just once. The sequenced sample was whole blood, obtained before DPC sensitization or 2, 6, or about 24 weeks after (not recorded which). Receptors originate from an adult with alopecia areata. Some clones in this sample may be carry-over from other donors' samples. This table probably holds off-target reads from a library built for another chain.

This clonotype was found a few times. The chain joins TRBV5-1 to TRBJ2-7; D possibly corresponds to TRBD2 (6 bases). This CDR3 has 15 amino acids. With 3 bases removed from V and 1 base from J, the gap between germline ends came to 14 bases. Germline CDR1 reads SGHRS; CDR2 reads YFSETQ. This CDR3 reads CASSWDGTSSYEQYF. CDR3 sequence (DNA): TGCGCCAGCAGCTGGGACGGGACTTCATCCTACGAGCAGTACTTC.

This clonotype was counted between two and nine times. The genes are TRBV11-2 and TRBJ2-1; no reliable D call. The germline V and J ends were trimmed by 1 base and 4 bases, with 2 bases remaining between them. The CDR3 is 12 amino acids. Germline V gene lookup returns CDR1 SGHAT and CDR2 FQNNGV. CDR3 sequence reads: CASSLVYNEQFF. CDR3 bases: TGTGCCAGCAGCTTAGTATACAATGAGCAGTTCTTC. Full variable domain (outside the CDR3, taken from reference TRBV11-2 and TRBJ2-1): EAGVAQSPRYKIIEKRQSVAFWCNPISGHATLYWYQQILGQGPKLLIQFQNNGVVDDSQLPKDRFSAERLKGVDSTLKIQPAKLEDSAVYLCASSLVYNEQFFGPGTRLTVL.

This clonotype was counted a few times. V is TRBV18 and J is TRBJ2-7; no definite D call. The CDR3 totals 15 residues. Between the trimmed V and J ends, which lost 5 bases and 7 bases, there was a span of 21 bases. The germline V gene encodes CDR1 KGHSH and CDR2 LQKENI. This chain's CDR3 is CASSARTPPMSEQYF. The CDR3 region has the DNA TGTGCCAGCTCAGCTCGGACCCCCCCCATGAGTGAGCAGTACTTC.

CDR3 nucleotides: TGTGCCAGCTCACCACGGCTAGCGAAGACCCAGTACTTC. It yields the protein CASSPRLAKTQYF. This sequence joins TRBV18 and TRBJ2-5; weak D call: TRBD2 (6 bases). Looked up from germline, CDR1 is KGHSH and CDR2 is LQKENI. This CDR3 has 13 residues. V shed 1 base and J shed 6 bases, with 9 bases lying between them. The whole variable domain, filled in from reference TRBV18 and TRBJ2-5, reads NAGVMQNPRHLVRRRGQEARLRCSPMKGHSHVYWYRQLPEEGLKFMVYLQKENIIDESGMPKERFSAEFPKEGPSILRIQQVVRGDSAAYFCASSPRLAKTQYFGPGTRLLVL.

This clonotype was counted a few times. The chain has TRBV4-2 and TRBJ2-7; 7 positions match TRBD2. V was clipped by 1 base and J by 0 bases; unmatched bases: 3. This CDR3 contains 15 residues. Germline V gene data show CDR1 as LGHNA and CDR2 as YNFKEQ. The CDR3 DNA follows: TGTGCCAGCAGCCAAGTGAGGGACTACTCCTACGAGCAGTACTTC. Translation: CASSQVRDYSYEQYF.

The CDR3 DNA sequence: TGTGCCAGCAGTTCCCCGATGGGGGGCTACGAGCAGTACTTC. It translates to CASSSPMGGYEQYF. The genes are TRBV27 and TRBJ2-7; tentatively, D is TRBD2 (6 bases). The CDR3 runs to 14 residues. The V gene lost 4 bases and the J gene lost 3 bases, with 13 bases spanning the gap. Germline V gene data show CDR1 as MNHEY and CDR2 as SMNVEV (reference sequence).

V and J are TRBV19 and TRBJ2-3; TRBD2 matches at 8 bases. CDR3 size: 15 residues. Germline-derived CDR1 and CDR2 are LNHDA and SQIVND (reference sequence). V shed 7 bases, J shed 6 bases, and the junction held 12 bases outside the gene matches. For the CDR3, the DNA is TGTGCCAGTACATACGGGACTAGTTTACGTGATACGCAGTATTTT. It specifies CASTYGTSLRDTQYF.

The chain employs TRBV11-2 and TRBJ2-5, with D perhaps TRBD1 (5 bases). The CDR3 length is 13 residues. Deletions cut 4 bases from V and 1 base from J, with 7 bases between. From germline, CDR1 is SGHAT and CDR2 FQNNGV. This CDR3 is CASSYDSQETQYF. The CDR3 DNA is TGTGCCAGCAGCTATGACAGCCAAGAGACCCAGTACTTC.

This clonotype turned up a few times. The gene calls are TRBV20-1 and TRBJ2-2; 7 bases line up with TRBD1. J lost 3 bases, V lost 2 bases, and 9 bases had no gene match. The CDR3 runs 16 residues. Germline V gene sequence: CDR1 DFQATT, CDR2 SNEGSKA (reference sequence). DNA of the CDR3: TGCAGTGCTAGACTCCCAGGGGGTAGGGACACCGGGGAGCTGTTTTTT. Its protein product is CSARLPGGRDTGELFF.

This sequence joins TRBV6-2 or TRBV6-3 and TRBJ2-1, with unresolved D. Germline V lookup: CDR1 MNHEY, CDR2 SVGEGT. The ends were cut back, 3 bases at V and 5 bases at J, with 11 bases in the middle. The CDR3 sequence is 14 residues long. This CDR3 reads CASSYRAFHNEQFF. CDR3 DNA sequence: TGTGCCAGCAGTTATCGGGCATTCCACAATGAGCAGTTCTTC.

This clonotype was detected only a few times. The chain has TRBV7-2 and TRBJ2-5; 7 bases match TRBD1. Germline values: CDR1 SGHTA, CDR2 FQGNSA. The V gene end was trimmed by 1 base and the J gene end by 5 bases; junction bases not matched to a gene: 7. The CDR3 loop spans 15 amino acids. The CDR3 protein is CASSLVGRTGETQYF. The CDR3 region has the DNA TGTGCCAGCAGCTTAGTGGGAAGGACAGGCGAGACCCAGTACTTC.

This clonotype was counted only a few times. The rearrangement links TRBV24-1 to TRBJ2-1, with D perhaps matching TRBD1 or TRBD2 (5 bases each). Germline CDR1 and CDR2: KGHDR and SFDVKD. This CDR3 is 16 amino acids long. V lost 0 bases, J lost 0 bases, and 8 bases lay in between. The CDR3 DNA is TGTGCCACCAGTGATTTGCGGGGCAGCTCCTACAATGAGCAGTTCTTC. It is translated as CATSDLRGSSYNEQFF.

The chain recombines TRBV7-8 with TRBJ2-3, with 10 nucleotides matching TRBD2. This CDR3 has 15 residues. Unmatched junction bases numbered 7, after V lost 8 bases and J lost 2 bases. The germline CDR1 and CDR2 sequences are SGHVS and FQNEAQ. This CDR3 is CASAPSGGNTDTQYF. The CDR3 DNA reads TGTGCCAGCGCCCCTAGCGGGGGAAACACAGATACGCAGTATTTT.

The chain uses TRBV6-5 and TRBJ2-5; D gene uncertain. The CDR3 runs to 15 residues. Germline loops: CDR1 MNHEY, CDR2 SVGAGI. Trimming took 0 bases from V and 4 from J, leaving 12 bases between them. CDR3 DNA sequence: TGTGCCAGCAGTTACTCCCCACCGCGCATAGAGACCCAGTACTTC. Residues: CASSYSPPRIETQYF.